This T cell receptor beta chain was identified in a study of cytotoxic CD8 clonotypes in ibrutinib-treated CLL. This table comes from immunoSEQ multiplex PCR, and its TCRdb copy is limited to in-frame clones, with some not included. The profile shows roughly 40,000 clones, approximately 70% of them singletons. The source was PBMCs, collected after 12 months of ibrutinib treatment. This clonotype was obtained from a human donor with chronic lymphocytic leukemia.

The CDR3 reads CASSDRGGARATNEKLFF. The CDR3 DNA is TGTGCCAGCAGTGATCGGGGAGGGGCGCGGGCAACTAATGAAAAACTGTTTTTT. This sequence joins TRBV6-4 and TRBJ1-4, with D tentatively TRBD1 (5 bases). The V gene lost 3 bases and the J gene lost 0 bases, with 17 bases spanning the gap. CDR3 length: 18 amino acids. Germline assignment: CDR1 MRHNA and CDR2 SNTAGT.